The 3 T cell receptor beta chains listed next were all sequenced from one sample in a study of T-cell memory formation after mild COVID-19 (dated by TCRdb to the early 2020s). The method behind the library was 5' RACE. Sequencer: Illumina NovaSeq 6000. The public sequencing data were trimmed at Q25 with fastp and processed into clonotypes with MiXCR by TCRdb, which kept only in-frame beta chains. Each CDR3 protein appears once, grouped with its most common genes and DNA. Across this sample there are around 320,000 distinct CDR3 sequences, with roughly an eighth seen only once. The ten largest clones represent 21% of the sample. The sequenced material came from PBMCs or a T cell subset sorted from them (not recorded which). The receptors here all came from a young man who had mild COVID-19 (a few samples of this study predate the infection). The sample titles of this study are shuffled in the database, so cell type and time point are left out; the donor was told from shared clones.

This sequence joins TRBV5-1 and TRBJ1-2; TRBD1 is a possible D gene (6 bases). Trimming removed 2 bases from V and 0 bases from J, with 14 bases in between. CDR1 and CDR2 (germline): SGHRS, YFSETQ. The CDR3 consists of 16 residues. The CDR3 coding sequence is TGCGCCAGCAGCTTTGTTGCAGGGGAACCTAACTATGGCTACACCTTC. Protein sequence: CASSFVAGEPNYGYTF. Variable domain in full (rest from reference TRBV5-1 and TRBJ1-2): KAGVTQTPRYLIKTRGQQVTLSCSPISGHRSVSWYQQTPGQGLQFLFEYFSETQRNKGNFPGRFSGRQFSNSRSEMNVSTLELGDSALYLCASSFVAGEPNYGYTFGSGTRLTVV.

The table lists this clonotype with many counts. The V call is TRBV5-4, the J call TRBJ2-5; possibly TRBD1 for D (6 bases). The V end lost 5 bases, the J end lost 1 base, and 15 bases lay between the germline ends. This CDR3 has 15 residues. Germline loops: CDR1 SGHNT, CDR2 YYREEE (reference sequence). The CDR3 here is CASRPTGIGQETQYF. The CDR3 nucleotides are TGTGCCAGCAGGCCCACAGGGATTGGCCAAGAGACCCAGTACTTC.

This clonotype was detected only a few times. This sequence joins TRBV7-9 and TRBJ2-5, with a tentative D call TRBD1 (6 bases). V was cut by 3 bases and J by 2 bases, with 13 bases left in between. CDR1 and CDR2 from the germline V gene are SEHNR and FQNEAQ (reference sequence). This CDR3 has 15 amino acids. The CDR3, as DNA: TGTGCCAGCAGCTTCGGGCAGGGGATACAAGAGACCCAGTACTTC. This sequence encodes CASSFGQGIQETQYF.